The 15 T cell receptor beta chains below all came from one sample that was sequenced in a study of T cells expressing NK-cell markers. TCRdb reanalyzed the 5' RACE reads and collapses them to one entry per CDR3 protein, without DNA. This sample's table reports a few hundred thousand distinct CDR3 sequences. The sample comprised blood T cells: a sorted CD56 or NKG2C T cell subset, CD4+ or CD8+ T cells, or bulk PBMC T cells (not recorded which). Receptors were obtained from a man aged 18 to 70 in good health.

The chain has TRBV7-9 and TRBJ2-4. Germline CDR1 SEHNR, CDR2 FQNEAQ (reference sequence). The CDR3 has 17 residues. The CDR3 region is CASSSNFLNAAKNIQYF. Complete variable domain (other parts from reference TRBV7-9 and TRBJ2-4): DTGVSQNPRHKITKRGQNVTFRCDPISEHNRLYWYRQTLGQGPEFLTYFQNEAQLEKSRLLSDRFSAERPKGSFSTLEIQRTEQGDSAMYLCASSSNFLNAAKNIQYFGAGTRLSVL.

The gene calls are TRBV5-1 and TRBJ2-5. The CDR3 is 14 amino acids. Germline V CDR1 and CDR2: SGHRS, YFSETQ. CDR3: CASSLTEVLETQYF. The whole variable domain, filled in from reference TRBV5-1 and TRBJ2-5, reads KAGVTQTPRYLIKTRGQQVTLSCSPISGHRSVSWYQQTPGQGLQFLFEYFSETQRNKGNFPGRFSGRQFSNSRSEMNVSTLELGDSALYLCASSLTEVLETQYFGPGTRLLVL.

V gene TRBV20-1 combines with J gene TRBJ2-2. CDR3 length: 13 residues. Germline V gene sequence: CDR1 DFQATT, CDR2 SNEGSKA (reference sequence). The CDR3 loop reads CSAREVAAGELFF.

The chain joins TRBV10-3 to TRBJ2-7. This CDR3 region has 14 residues. Germline V gives CDR1 ENHRY, CDR2 SYGVKD. The CDR3 sequence: CAISSTGSTYEQYF.

The rearrangement uses TRBV6-1 and TRBJ1-1; TCRdb lists TRBD1, though no DNA is available to test this call. Per germline, CDR1 MNHNS and CDR2 SASEGT. The CDR3 extends over 14 amino acids. The CDR3 sequence: CASRAGAPNTEAFF.

The V gene is TRBV3-1, the J gene TRBJ2-3; as DNA is missing, the TRBD2 call by TCRdb cannot be tested. Germline CDR1 reads LGHDT; CDR2 reads YNNKEL (reference sequence). This CDR3 has 16 residues. The chain's CDR3 is CASSQGGRPSTDTQYF.

The chain couples TRBV6-1 to TRBJ2-7; TCRdb reports TRBD1, a call that lacks DNA to check it against. Germline loops: CDR1 MNHNS, CDR2 SASEGT. The length of the CDR3 is 13 residues. The CDR3 is CASSEDWNRGGYF.

The CDR3 reads CACSRDTFYYEQYF. This chain joins TRBV5-1 and TRBJ2-7; TCRdb selects TRBD1, and the lack of DNA leaves this call unchecked. The CDR3 totals 14 residues. The V gene's germline CDR1 is SGHRS and CDR2 YFSETQ.

The rearrangement links TRBV7-8 to TRBJ2-7. CDR1 is SGHVS and CDR2 is FQNEAQ in the germline V gene. This CDR3 has 14 residues. The CDR3 loop reads CASSLTDLAYEQYF.

The gene calls are TRBV3-1 and TRBJ2-1; TCRdb outputs TRBD2, but without DNA this stays unchecked. The CDR3 is 17 amino acids. Germline V gene lookup returns CDR1 LGHDT and CDR2 YNNKEL (reference sequence). CDR3 in amino acids: CASSQVRGTRLYNEQFF.

The V and J genes are TRBV19 and TRBJ2-7; TCRdb calls TRBD2, which cannot be checked without DNA. The germline CDR1 and CDR2 sequences are LNHDA and SQIVND (reference sequence). This CDR3 comprises 14 residues. The CDR3 loop is CASRRRDGSYEQYF. Looking up the rest from reference TRBV19 and TRBJ2-7 gives the full variable domain: DGGITQSPKYLFRKEGQNVTLSCEQNLNHDAMYWYRQDPGQGLRLIYYSQIVNDFQKGDIAEGYSVSREKKESFPLTVTSAQKNPTAFYLCASRRRDGSYEQYFGPGTRLTVT.

The rearrangement links TRBV10-3 to TRBJ2-1; TCRdb names TRBD2, which stays unverified in the absence of DNA. Germline V CDR1 and CDR2: ENHRY, SYGVKD. This CDR3 has 18 residues. CDR3 residues: CAIPWGLAGSSSYNEQFF.

CDR3 region: CATGKRDGEAFF. The chain has TRBV24-1 and TRBJ1-1; with no DNA, the TCRdb D assignment of TRBD1 cannot be verified. This CDR3 is built from 12 residues. Looked up from germline, CDR1 is KGHDR and CDR2 is SFDVKD.

This rearrangement joins TRBV11-1 to TRBJ2-1; there is no DNA to check the TCRdb D call of TRBD2. This CDR3 is built from 17 residues. Germline CDR1 and CDR2: SGHAT and FQDESV (reference sequence). The CDR3 loop reads CASSTRLAGAEGNEQFF.

V and J are TRBV2 and TRBJ2-4; TCRdb's D gene call, TRBD1, goes unchecked for lack of DNA. The CDR3 totals 11 residues. Germline V gene data show CDR1 as SNHLY and CDR2 as FYNNEI. The chain's CDR3 is CASKTENIQYF.